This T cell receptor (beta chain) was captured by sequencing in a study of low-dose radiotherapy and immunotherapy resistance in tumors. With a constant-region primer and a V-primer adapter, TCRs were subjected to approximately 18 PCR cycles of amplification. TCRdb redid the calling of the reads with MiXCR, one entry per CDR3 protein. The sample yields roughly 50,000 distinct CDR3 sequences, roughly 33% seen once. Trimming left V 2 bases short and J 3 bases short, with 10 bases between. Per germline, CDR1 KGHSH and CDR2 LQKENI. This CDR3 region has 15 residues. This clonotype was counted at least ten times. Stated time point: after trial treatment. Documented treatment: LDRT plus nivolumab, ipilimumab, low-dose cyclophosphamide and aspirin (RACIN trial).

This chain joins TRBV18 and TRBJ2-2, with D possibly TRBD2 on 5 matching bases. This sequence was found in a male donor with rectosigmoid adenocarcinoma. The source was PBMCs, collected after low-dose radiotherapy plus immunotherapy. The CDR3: CASSPGLRDTGELFF. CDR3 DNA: TGTGCCAGCTCACCAGGACTGAGGGACACCGGGGAGCTGTTTTTT.